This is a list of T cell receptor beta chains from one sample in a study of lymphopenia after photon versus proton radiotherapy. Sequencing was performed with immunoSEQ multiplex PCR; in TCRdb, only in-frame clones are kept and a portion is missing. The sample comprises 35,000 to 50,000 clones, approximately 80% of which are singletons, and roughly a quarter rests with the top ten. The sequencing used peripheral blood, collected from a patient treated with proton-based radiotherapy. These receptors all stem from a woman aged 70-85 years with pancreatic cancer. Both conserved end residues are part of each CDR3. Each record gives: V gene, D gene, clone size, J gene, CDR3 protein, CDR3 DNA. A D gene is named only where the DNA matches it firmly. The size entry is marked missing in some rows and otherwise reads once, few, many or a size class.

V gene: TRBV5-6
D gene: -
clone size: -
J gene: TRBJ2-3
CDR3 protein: CASSGDRTSTDTQYF
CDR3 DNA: TGTGCCAGCAGCGGAGACAGGACTAGCACAGATACGCAGTATTTT

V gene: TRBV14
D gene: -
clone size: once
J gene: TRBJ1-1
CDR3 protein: CASSAQQFFFIMNTEAFF
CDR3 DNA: TGTGCCAGCAGCGCCCAACAGTTTTTCTTTATTATGAACACTGAAGCTTTCTTT

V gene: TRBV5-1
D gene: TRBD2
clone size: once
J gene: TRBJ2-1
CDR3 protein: CASSLASSGYNEQFF
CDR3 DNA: TGCGCCAGCAGCTTGGCGTCTAGCGGATACAATGAGCAGTTCTTC

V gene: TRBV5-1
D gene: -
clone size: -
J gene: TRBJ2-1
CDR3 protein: CASSLGLAVAYNEQFF
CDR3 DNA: TGCGCCAGCAGCTTGGGTTTAGCGGTAGCATACAATGAGCAGTTCTTC

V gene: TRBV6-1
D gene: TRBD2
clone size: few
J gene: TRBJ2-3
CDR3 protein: CASSDEAGALTDTQYF
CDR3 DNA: TGTGCCAGCAGTGATGAGGCGGGAGCGCTCACAGATACGCAGTATTTT

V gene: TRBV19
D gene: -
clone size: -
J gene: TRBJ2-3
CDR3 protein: CASSVQFTDTQYF
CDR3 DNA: TGTGCCAGTAGTGTCCAATTCACAGATACGCAGTATTTT

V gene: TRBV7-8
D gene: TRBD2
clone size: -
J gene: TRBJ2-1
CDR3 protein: CASNGREINYNEQFF
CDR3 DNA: TGTGCCAGCAACGGGCGGGAGATCAACTACAATGAGCAGTTCTTC

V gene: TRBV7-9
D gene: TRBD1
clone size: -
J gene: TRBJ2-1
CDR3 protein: CASSFPDGQGSYNEQFF
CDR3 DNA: TGTGCCAGCAGTTTTCCCGACGGACAGGGGTCCTACAATGAGCAGTTCTTC

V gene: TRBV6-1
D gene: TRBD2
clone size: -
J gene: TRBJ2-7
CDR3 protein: CASSGTSWSGDEQYF
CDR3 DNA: TGTGCCAGCAGTGGGACTAGTTGGTCGGGGGACGAGCAGTACTTC

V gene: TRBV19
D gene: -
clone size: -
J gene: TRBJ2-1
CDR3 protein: CASSILLTNEQFF
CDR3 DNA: TGTGCCAGTAGTATCCTACTGACGAATGAGCAGTTCTTC

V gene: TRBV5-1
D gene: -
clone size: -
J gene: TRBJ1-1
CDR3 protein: CASSLVALNTEAFF
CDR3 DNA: TGCGCCAGCAGCTTGGTCGCCTTGAACACTGAAGCTTTCTTT

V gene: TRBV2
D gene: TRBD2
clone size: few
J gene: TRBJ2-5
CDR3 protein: CASSGTMSGRVVETQYF
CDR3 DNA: TGTGCCAGCAGTGGGACTATGAGCGGGAGGGTCGTTGAGACCCAGTACTTC

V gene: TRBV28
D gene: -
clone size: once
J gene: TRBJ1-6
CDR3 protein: CASRQGYNSPLHF
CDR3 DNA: TGTGCCAGCAGACAGGGATATAATTCACCCCTCCACTTT

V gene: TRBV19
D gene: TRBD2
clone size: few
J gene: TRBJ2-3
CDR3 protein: CASSTTLADPTDTQYF
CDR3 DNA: TGTGCCAGTAGTACGACGCTAGCGGATCCCACAGATACGCAGTATTTT

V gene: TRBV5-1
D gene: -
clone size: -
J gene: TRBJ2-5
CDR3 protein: CASSLSGGAGKGETQYF
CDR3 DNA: TGCGCCAGCAGCTTGTCCGGTGGGGCAGGGAAGGGGGAGACCCAGTACTTC

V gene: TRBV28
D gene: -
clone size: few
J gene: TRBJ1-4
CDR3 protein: CASSPPASTNEKLFF
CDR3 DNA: TGTGCCAGCAGCCCTCCGGCCTCAACTAATGAAAAACTGTTTTTT

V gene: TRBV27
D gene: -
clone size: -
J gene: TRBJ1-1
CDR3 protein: CASSLSRARGGEAFF
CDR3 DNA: TGTGCCAGCAGTTTATCAAGGGCGCGGGGGGGTGAAGCTTTCTTT

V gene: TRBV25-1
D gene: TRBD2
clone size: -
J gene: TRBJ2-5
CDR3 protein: CASSGASGYQETQYF
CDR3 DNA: TGTGCCAGCAGTGGGGCTAGCGGATACCAAGAGACCCAGTACTTC

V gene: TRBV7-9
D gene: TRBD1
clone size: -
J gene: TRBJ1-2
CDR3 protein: CASEDGTGFYGYTF
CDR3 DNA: TGTGCCAGCGAGGACGGGACAGGCTTTTATGGCTACACCTTC

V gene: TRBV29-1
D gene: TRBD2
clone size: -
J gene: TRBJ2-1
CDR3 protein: CSVVGGRVDEQFF
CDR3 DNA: TGCAGCGTTGTCGGCGGGAGGGTGGATGAGCAGTTCTTC

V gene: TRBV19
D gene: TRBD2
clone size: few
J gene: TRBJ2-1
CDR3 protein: CASSLAGGRIEQFF
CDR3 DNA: TGTGCCAGTAGTCTAGCGGGAGGCCGGATAGAGCAGTTCTTC

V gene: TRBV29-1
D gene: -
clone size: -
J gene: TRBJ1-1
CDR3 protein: CSVVGPTPGGAFF
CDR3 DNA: TGCAGCGTTGTAGGGCCTACACCCGGGGGGGCTTTCTTT

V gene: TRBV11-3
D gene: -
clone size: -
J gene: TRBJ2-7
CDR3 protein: CASSPIKATGTYEQYF
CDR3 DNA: TGTGCCAGCAGCCCAATAAAGGCGACGGGAACCTACGAGCAGTACTTC

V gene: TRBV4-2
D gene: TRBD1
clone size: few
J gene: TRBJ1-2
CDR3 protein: CASSQEAGGYGYTF
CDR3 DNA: TGTGCCAGCAGCCAAGAGGCAGGGGGCTATGGCTACACCTTC

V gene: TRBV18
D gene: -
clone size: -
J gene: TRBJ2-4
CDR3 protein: CASSGALGYEPGQRVVNIQYF
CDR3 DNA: TGTGCCAGCTCAGGAGCTCTGGGGTATGAACCGGGACAAAGAGTCGTAAACATTCAGTACTTC

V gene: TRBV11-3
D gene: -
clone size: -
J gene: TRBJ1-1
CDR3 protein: CASSLDFPVRDTEAFF
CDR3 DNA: TGTGCCAGCAGCTTAGATTTCCCGGTAAGGGACACTGAAGCTTTCTTT

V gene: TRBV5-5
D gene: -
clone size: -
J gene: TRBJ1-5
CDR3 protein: CASSLEGAPSNQPQHF
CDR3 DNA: TGTGCCAGCAGCTTGGAAGGGGCTCCTAGCAATCAGCCCCAGCATTTT

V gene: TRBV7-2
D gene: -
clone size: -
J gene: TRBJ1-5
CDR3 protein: CASSLSRGHNQPQHF
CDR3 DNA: TGTGCCAGCAGCTTATCGCGGGGTCACAATCAGCCCCAGCATTTT

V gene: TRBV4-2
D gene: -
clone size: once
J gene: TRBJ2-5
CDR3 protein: CASSQDGSGLWGQETQYF
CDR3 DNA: TGTGCCAGCAGCCAAGACGGGAGTGGATTGTGGGGCCAAGAGACCCAGTACTTC

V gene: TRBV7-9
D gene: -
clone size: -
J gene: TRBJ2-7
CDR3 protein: CASSLAPRTNANEQYF
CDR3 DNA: TGTGCCAGCAGCTTAGCCCCCCGGACCAACGCCAACGAGCAGTACTTC

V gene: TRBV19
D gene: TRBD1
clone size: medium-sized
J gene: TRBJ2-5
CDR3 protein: CASRQTGGGETQYF
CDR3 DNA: TGTGCCAGTAGACAGACAGGGGGCGGCGAGACCCAGTACTTC

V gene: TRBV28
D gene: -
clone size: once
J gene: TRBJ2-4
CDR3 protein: CASSTDMENIQYF
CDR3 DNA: TGTGCCAGCAGCACTGATATGGAGAACATTCAGTACTTC

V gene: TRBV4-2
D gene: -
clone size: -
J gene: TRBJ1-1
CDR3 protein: CASSQGARNTEAFF
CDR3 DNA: TGTGCCAGCAGCCAAGGGGCAAGGAACACTGAAGCTTTCTTT

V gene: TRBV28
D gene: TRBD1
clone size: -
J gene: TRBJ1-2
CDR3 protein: CASSKTGGSVNYGYTF
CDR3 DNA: TGTGCCAGCAGTAAGACAGGGGGGTCAGTCAACTATGGCTACACCTTC

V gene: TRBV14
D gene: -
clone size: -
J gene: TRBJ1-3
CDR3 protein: CASSPYQGFSGNTIYF
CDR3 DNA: TGTGCCAGCAGCCCATACCAGGGGTTCTCTGGAAACACCATATATTTT

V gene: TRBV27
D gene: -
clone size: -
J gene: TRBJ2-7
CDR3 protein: CASSSPQTGAYEQYF
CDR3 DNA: TGTGCCAGCAGTTCTCCCCAGACAGGAGCCTACGAGCAGTACTTC

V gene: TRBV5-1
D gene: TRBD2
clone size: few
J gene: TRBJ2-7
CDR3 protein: CASSFRTSGPYEQYF
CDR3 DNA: TGCGCCAGCAGCTTTCGGACTAGCGGTCCCTACGAGCAGTACTTC

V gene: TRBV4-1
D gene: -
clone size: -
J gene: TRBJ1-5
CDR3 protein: CASSQDLMGGNQPQHF
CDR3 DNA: TGCGCCAGCAGCCAAGACTTAATGGGCGGCAATCAGCCCCAGCATTTT

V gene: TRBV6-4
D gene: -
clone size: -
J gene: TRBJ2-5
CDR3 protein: CASSDVRGGTQYF
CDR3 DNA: TGTGCCAGCAGTGACGTGAGAGGAGGGACCCAGTACTTC

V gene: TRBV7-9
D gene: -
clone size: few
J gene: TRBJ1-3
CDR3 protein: CASSVGAGNTIYF
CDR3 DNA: TGTGCCAGCAGCGTGGGCGCTGGAAACACCATATATTTT

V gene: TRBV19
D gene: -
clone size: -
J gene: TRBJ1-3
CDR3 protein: CASRSPGLLLNTIYF
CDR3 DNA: TGTGCCAGTAGATCCCCGGGACTGCTGTTAAACACCATATATTTT

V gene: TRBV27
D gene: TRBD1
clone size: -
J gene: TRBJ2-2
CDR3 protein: CASSLSIGTETGELFF
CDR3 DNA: TGTGCCAGCAGTTTATCGATAGGGACAGAGACCGGGGAGCTGTTTTTT

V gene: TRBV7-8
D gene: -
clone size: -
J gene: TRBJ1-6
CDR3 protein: CASSLDLGDSPLHF
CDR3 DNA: TGTGCCAGCAGCTTAGACCTCGGTGATTCACCCCTCCACTTT